The 12 T cell receptor beta chains below all came from one sample that was sequenced in a study of blood T cell repertoires in COVID-19. Measured with immunoSEQ multiplex PCR; TCRdb has only the in-frame clones, and not every one. Altogether 35,000 to 50,000 clones are present, roughly 70% being singletons, with the ten largest covering under 6.5%. Sequencing was performed on peripheral blood. The receptors stem from an older man with acute or convalescent COVID-19.

The V gene is TRBV5-1, the J gene TRBJ2-1; a possible D gene is TRBD1 (5 bases). Trimming removed 6 bases at V and 0 bases at J, with 10 bases between. CDR1 and CDR2 from the germline V gene are SGHRS and YFSETQ. The CDR3 is 14 amino acids. The CDR3 is CASTTGASYNEQFF. The CDR3 DNA is TGCGCCAGCACCACAGGCGCCTCCTACAATGAGCAGTTCTTC.

The table lists this clone with a few counts. This chain joins TRBV5-1 and TRBJ2-7; 7 bases map to TRBD2. The CDR3 loop spans 19 amino acids. Germline-derived CDR1 and CDR2 are SGHRS and YFSETQ. V gave up 0 bases and J gave up 2 bases; unmatched junction bases: 17. Written as DNA, the CDR3 is TGCGCCAGCAGCTTGGTTGTCAGCGGGGCGGCAGAGGTCGCCTACGAGCAGTACTTC. Amino acid sequence: CASSLVVSGAAEVAYEQYF.

V gene TRBV19 combines with J gene TRBJ2-5; no reliable D call. Trimming stripped 6 bases from V and 3 bases from J, with 11 bases between. From germline, CDR1 is LNHDA and CDR2 SQIVND (reference sequence). The CDR3 is 13 amino acids. In nucleotides, the CDR3 is TGTGCCAGTAGGTTAGTAGGAGAAGAGACCCAGTACTTC. This translates into CASRLVGEETQYF.

The V call is TRBV6-1, the J call TRBJ2-3; a weak D match, TRBD1 (5 bases). The CDR3 runs 15 residues. Germline V gene sequence: CDR1 MNHNS, CDR2 SASEGT. Trimming shortened V by 0 bases and J by 2 bases, and 9 bases separated the two germline ends. Here the CDR3 DNA reads TGTGCCAGCAGTGAAGCGGGGCACAACACAGATACGCAGTATTTT. This encodes CASSEAGHNTDTQYF.

This clone was seen at least ten times. The rearrangement links TRBV14 to TRBJ1-1; 10 bases align to TRBD1. This CDR3 is built from 18 residues. Unmatched junction bases numbered 11, after V lost 4 bases and J lost 0 bases. Germline CDR1 is SGHDN and CDR2 is FVKESK. In nucleotides, the CDR3 is TGTGCCAGCAGCCTCACATGGACAGGGGGGGGCATGAACACTGAAGCTTTCTTT. Protein: CASSLTWTGGGMNTEAFF.

The rearrangement uses TRBV3-1 (or the pseudogene TRBV3-2) and TRBJ2-5; no clear D. The CDR3 contains 15 residues. From germline, CDR1 is LGHDT and CDR2 YNNKEL (reference sequence). V was clipped by 3 bases and J by 1 base, with 12 bases between them. The CDR3 nucleotides are TGTGCCAGCAGCCACCCTCGAGGAGCCCAAGAGACCCAGTACTTC. It is translated as CASSHPRGAQETQYF.

CDR3: CASSLVTGKNTEAFF. For the CDR3, the DNA is TGTGCCAGCAGCTTAGTCACGGGGAAGAACACTGAAGCTTTCTTT. The V and J genes are TRBV11-2 and TRBJ1-1; no reliable D call. CDR1 and CDR2 (germline): SGHAT, FQNNGV. Trimming removed 1 base from V and 1 base from J, with 10 bases in between. There are 15 residues in the CDR3.

The chain combines TRBV29-1 with TRBJ1-2; D not certain. Between the trimmed V and J ends, which lost 1 base and 2 bases, there was a span of 8 bases. The germline V gene encodes CDR1 SQVTM and CDR2 ANQGSEA. The length of the CDR3 is 13 residues. This chain's CDR3 is CSVEGGPNYGYTF. CDR3 coding DNA: TGCAGCGTTGAAGGAGGCCCCAACTATGGCTACACCTTC.

The rearrangement uses TRBV18 and TRBJ1-4; 8 bases match TRBD1. CDR3 size: 15 residues. Germline trimming cut 4 bases from V and 7 bases from J; bases unmatched to any gene: 8. CDR1 is KGHSH and CDR2 is LQKENI in the germline V gene. The CDR3 coding sequence is TGTGCCAGCTCACGCGCAGGGGGCAGCGGTGAAAAACTGTTTTTT. It encodes CASSRAGGSGEKLFF.

This clone has just a few counts. CDR3 sequence reads: CASSYIGGYSNQPQHF. CDR3 in DNA: TGTGCCAGCAGTTACATTGGCGGTTATAGCAATCAGCCCCAGCATTTT. V usage is TRBV6-5 and J usage is TRBJ1-5; no clear D gene. The CDR3 runs 16 residues. Germline V lookup: CDR1 MNHEY, CDR2 SVGAGI. V shed 2 bases and J shed 0 bases, with 11 bases lying between them.

This clone occurred a few times. The rearrangement uses TRBV10-1 and TRBJ2-3; possible D gene TRBD2, 6 bases. Germline CDR1 WNHNN, CDR2 SYGVQD (reference sequence). Trimming took off 6 bases at V and 3 bases at J, with 13 bases between the two ends. The CDR3 is 14 residues long. The CDR3 protein is CASSRVRETDTQYF. CDR3 sequence (DNA): TGCGCCAGCAGCCGGGTACGGGAGACAGATACGCAGTATTTT.

This rearrangement joins TRBV7-9 to TRBJ2-1; D remains unclear. The germline V gene encodes CDR1 SEHNR and CDR2 FQNEAQ (reference sequence). The CDR3 has 16 amino acids. The V end was cut by 3 bases, the J end by 1 base, with 13 bases between. The CDR3 DNA reads as TGTGCCAGCAGCTTGACCTTGGCGGTATCCTACAATGAGCAGTTCTTC. The encoded protein is CASSLTLAVSYNEQFF.